This T cell receptor beta chain was recovered during a study of T-cell memory formation after mild COVID-19. This clonotype occurred a few times. What it recognizes is unknown. Study results and caveats: CD4+ contracting clones were found mainly in CM and EM, and CD8+ ones in EMRA. Pre-infection memory contained some responding clones, which suggested that cross-reactive memory had joined.

After removal of 1 base from V and 3 bases from J, the junction contained 2 bases not matched to a gene. CDR3 length equals 15 residues. CDR1 and CDR2 (germline): LGHNA, YNFKEQ. TCRdb itself ran the 5' RACE reads through MiXCR, one entry per CDR3 protein. The sample lists some 440,000 distinct CDR3 sequences; around a quarter were seen once. The receptor's source is an adult woman who had mild COVID-19 (a few samples of this study predate the infection). Cell type and time point are not known. Input material: PBMCs or a T cell subset sorted from them (not recorded which). The chain carries TRBV4-2 and TRBJ2-7, with 11 bases aligning to TRBD2. Here the CDR3 reads CASSQVAGGNYEQYF. CDR3 nucleotides: TGTGCCAGCAGCCAAGTAGCGGGAGGGAACTACGAGCAGTACTTC.